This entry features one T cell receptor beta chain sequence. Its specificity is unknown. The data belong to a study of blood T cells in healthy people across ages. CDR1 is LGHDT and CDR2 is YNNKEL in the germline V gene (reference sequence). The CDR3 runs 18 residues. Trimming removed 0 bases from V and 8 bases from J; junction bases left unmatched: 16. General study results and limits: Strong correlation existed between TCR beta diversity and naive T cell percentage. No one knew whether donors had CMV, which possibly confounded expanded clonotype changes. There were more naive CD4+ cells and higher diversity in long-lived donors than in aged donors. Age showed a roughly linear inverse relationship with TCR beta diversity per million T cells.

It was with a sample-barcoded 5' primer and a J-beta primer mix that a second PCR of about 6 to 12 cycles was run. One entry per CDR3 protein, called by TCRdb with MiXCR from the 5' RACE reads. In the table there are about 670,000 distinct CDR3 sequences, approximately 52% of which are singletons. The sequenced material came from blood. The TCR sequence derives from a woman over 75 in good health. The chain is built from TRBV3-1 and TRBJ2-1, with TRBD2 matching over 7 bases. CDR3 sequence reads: CASSQDVWDGGFRYEQFF. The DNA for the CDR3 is TGTGCCAGCAGCCAAGATGTTTGGGACGGGGGGTTTAGGTATGAGCAGTTCTTC.